This T cell receptor (beta chain) appears in the sequencing data of a study of T cell responses to AZD1222 COVID-19 vaccine. Overall study results and limits: Targeting of unmutated variant regions was reportedly seen in nearly half of spike-specific TCRs. Clonal diversity was possibly underestimated, and the donors were mostly white British, with more females.

The data were produced by immunoSEQ multiplex PCR, yet TCRdb's version contains in-frame clones alone and is incomplete. The sample has nearly 110,000 clones, more than 75% seen once. V shed 2 bases and J 2 bases; nucleotides not matched to a gene: 2. This CDR3 spans 14 amino acids. Germline V gene data show CDR1 as ENHRY and CDR2 as SYGVKD. Notes on this clone: The antigen is not known.

Source: peripheral blood, taken on day 0 of AZD1222 vaccination. V usage is TRBV10-3 and J usage is TRBJ1-1; 7 bases align to TRBD1. This receptor was obtained from an adult in good health. The CDR3 reads CAISEEGANTEAFF. CDR3 DNA: TGTGCCATCAGTGAGGAGGGGGCTAACACTGAAGCTTTCTTT.